This TCR beta chain was sequenced in a study of cytomegalovirus exposure and HLA in healthy donors. Study conclusions and caveats: Among TCR beta chains of equal frequency, HLA-associated ones were more clonally expanded in a later analysis.

It was with 60 Vbeta and 13 Jbeta primers that the PCR ran. The repertoire was sequenced with immunoSEQ multiplex PCR; TCRdb's copy has only in-frame clones and lacks some. The data show about 130,000 clones, 80% seen once. J gave up 2 bases and V 5 bases, and 3 bases lay outside the gene matches. The CDR3 length is 14 residues. Germline V lookup: CDR1 MNHEY, CDR2 SVGAGI. This clone was picked up one time. What it recognizes is unknown. Whereas donors were nominally healthy upon sampling, unrecorded immune exposures were probable. The sample was PBMCs. The sequence was collected from a man between 25 and 39 years old in good health and CMV-seronegative. The chain has TRBV6-5 and TRBJ1-5; 7 positions match TRBD1. In DNA, the CDR3 is TGTGCCAGCAGTAGACAGGGCGGCAATCAGCCCCAGCATTTT. As protein: CASSRQGGNQPQHF.